Listed below are T cell receptor beta chains from one sample, sequenced in a study of blood T cells in healthy people across ages. TCRdb redid the calling of the 5' RACE reads with MiXCR, one entry per CDR3 protein. The sample has about 2 million distinct CDR3 sequences, about 50% seen once; the top ten hold less than 2.5%. The sequencing input was blood. These receptors were taken from a woman aged 35 to 49 in good health. Each CDR3 is given with its conserved first and last residue. The D gene is left open where the match is weak. The size of a clone is reported for some rows only, either as once, few or many, or as a class for expanded clones.

. | TRBJ1-2 | TRBV6-2/TRBV6-3 | . | CASSSPHYGYTF | TGTGCCAGCAGCTCACCACACTATGGCTACACCTTC
few | TRBJ2-7 | TRBV7-6 | . | CAGSMRPTYEQYF | TGTGCCGGCTCCATGAGGCCAACCTACGAGCAGTACTTC
few | TRBJ2-7 | TRBV5-1 | . | CASSLGNRSTYEQYF | TGCGCCAGCAGCTTGGGCAACCGATCAACCTACGAGCAGTACTTC
. | TRBJ1-4 | TRBV10-3 | . | CAISESMGDEKLFF | TGTGCCATCAGTGAGTCGATGGGAGATGAAAAACTGTTTTTT
once | TRBJ1-1 | TRBV5-1 | . | CASSLGQPYEAFF | TGCGCCAGCAGCTTGGGCCAACCCTATGAAGCTTTCTTT
. | TRBJ2-6 | TRBV7-9 | . | CASSLGTPSSGANVLTF | TGTGCCAGCAGCTTAGGGACTCCGAGCTCTGGGGCCAACGTCCTGACTTTC
. | TRBJ2-7 | TRBV13 | TRBD2 | CASRLGGRGLEQYF | TGTGCCAGCCGCCTGGGAGGGCGGGGTCTCGAGCAGTACTTC
few | TRBJ2-5 | TRBV5-1 | . | CASSLATVTQETQYF | TGCGCCAGCAGCTTGGCTACAGTGACACAAGAGACCCAGTACTTC
few | TRBJ1-2 | TRBV6-5 | . | CASSYGQSTSYTF | TGTGCCAGCAGTTACGGGCAGAGTACAAGCTACACCTTC
. | TRBJ2-5 | TRBV15 | TRBD2 | CATSGTSGMDETQYF | TGTGCCACCAGCGGAACTAGCGGGATGGATGAGACCCAGTACTTC
. | TRBJ2-2 | TRBV21-1 | . | CASSRGQGNAGELFF | TGTGCCAGCAGCAGGGGACAGGGTAACGCCGGGGAGCTGTTTTTT
. | TRBJ2-1 | TRBV5-8 | TRBD1 | CASSSPGQGVNEQFF | TGTGCCAGCAGTTCTCCGGGACAGGGAGTCAATGAGCAGTTCTTC
once | TRBJ1-6 | TRBV2 | . | CASVETGRYNSPLHF | TGTGCCAGCGTAGAGACAGGACGCTATAATTCACCCCTCCACTTT
many | TRBJ2-7 | TRBV4-2 | . | CASSLGQEGVGEQYF | TGTGCCAGCAGTTTAGGACAGGAGGGAGTCGGCGAGCAGTACTTC
. | TRBJ2-3 | TRBV11-2 | . | CASSLVHTQYF | TGTGCCAGCAGCTTGGTCCATACGCAGTATTTT
few | TRBJ2-7 | TRBV20-1 | TRBD1 | CSASTGRGYEQYF | TGCAGTGCTAGCACTGGCAGGGGGTACGAGCAGTACTTC
. | TRBJ2-3 | TRBV20-1 | . | CSARDWARVDTQYF | TGCAGTGCTAGAGATTGGGCGAGGGTAGATACGCAGTATTTT
. | TRBJ1-2 | TRBV7-2 | TRBD1 | CASSLGTGDRVSGYTF | TGTGCCAGCAGCTTAGGAACGGGGGACAGGGTCAGTGGCTACACCTTC
few | TRBJ2-1 | TRBV29-1 | . | CSVVSGVQTGHSYNEQFF | TGCAGCGTTGTGTCAGGGGTACAAACGGGCCACTCCTACAATGAGCAGTTCTTC
few | TRBJ2-3 | TRBV20-1 | . | CSAREAWGTDTQYF | TGCAGTGCTAGAGAAGCGTGGGGCACAGATACGCAGTATTTT
once | TRBJ2-6 | TRBV2 | . | CASSDLGAVGANVLTF | TGTGCCAGCAGTGATCTGGGTGCTGTGGGGGCCAACGTCCTGACTTTC
few | TRBJ1-4 | TRBV27 | . | CASSLDIDGPNEKLFF | TGTGCCAGCAGTTTGGACATTGACGGTCCCAATGAAAAACTGTTTTTT
. | TRBJ1-2 | TRBV7-2 | . | CASSGGWVNYGYTF | TGTGCCAGCAGCGGAGGGTGGGTTAACTATGGCTACACCTTC
few | TRBJ2-5 | TRBV28 | TRBD1 | CASSFGDRGRSTETQYF | TGTGCCAGCAGTTTCGGGGACAGGGGGCGGTCAACAGAGACCCAGTACTTC
. | TRBJ1-2 | TRBV12-3/TRBV12-4 | TRBD1 | CASRIGQGAPGYTF | TGTGCCAGCAGAATCGGGCAGGGGGCGCCTGGCTACACCTTC
few | TRBJ1-1 | TRBV12-3/TRBV12-4 | . | CASSTPGDDSSGTEAFF | TGTGCCAGCAGTACACCGGGGGATGATTCGTCGGGCACTGAAGCTTTCTTT
few | TRBJ1-2 | TRBV5-1 | . | CASSMGYSDGYTF | TGCGCCAGCAGCATGGGGTATTCGGATGGCTACACCTTC
few | TRBJ1-6 | TRBV20-1 | . | CSARDPQGGFLSSPLHF | TGCAGTGCTAGAGATCCCCAGGGAGGGTTTCTTAGTTCACCCCTCCACTTT
. | TRBJ2-3 | TRBV15 | . | CATNSLSTDTQYF | TGTGCCACCAACAGCCTTAGCACAGATACGCAGTATTTT
few | TRBJ2-7 | TRBV20-1 | . | CSAPVPLTGIYEQYF | TGCAGTGCCCCCGTCCCCTTAACAGGGATCTACGAGCAGTACTTC
few | TRBJ2-1 | TRBV4-3 | . | CASSQDGTASYNEQFF | TGCGCCAGCAGCCAAGATGGGACGGCATCCTACAATGAGCAGTTCTTC
. | TRBJ2-7 | TRBV28 | TRBD2 | CASSGTSGGLYEQYF | TGTGCCAGCAGTGGGACTAGCGGGGGACTCTACGAGCAGTACTTC
few | TRBJ1-1 | TRBV7-2 | . | CASSFRGKGTEAFF | TGTGCCAGCAGTTTTCGGGGGAAGGGGACTGAAGCTTTCTTT
. | TRBJ2-1 | TRBV6-2/TRBV6-3 | TRBD2 | CASSYSRSTSGGKGNEQFF | TGTGCCAGCAGTTACTCGAGGTCGACGTCGGGGGGTAAGGGCAATGAGCAGTTCTTC
. | TRBJ2-1 | TRBV5-1 | TRBD2 | CASSNTPGGAQGNEQFF | TGCGCCAGCAGTAATACGCCGGGGGGGGCTCAAGGCAATGAGCAGTTCTTC
many | TRBJ2-7 | TRBV5-1 | TRBD2 | CASSLELAGGYEQYF | TGCGCCAGCAGCTTGGAACTAGCGGGAGGGTACGAGCAGTACTTC
. | TRBJ2-7 | TRBV20-1 | . | CSAFGQPSYEQYF | TGCAGTGCCTTTGGACAGCCTTCCTACGAGCAGTACTTC
. | TRBJ1-1 | TRBV10-3 | . | CAISEFGAATEAFF | TGTGCCATCAGTGAGTTTGGGGCGGCAACTGAAGCTTTCTTT
few | TRBJ2-1 | TRBV20-1 | . | CSASHDRSFYNEQFF | TGCAGTGCTAGTCACGACAGATCTTTCTACAATGAGCAGTTCTTC
few | TRBJ2-3 | TRBV20-1 | . | CSVFFTSRVNTQYF | TGCAGTGTTTTCTTTACGAGCAGGGTGAATACGCAGTATTTT
. | TRBJ1-2 | TRBV5-1 | . | CASSLAAVGRGYGYTF | TGCGCCAGCAGCTTGGCCGCGGTTGGCAGGGGCTATGGCTACACCTTC
. | TRBJ2-1 | TRBV7-2 | TRBD2 | CASSPIGLANNEQFF | TGTGCCAGCAGCCCGATTGGACTAGCAAACAATGAGCAGTTCTTC
. | TRBJ2-7 | TRBV12-3/TRBV12-4 | TRBD2 | CASSPPAGGSYNEQYF | TGTGCCAGCAGTCCCCCAGCGGGGGGGTCCTACAATGAGCAGTACTTC
. | TRBJ1-5 | TRBV3-1 | . | CASSQGPPSNQPQHF | TGTGCCAGCAGCCAGGGACCACCCAGCAATCAGCCCCAGCATTTT
. | TRBJ2-5 | TRBV5-1 | TRBD1 | CASSFGDRGDETQYF | TGCGCCAGCAGCTTCGGGGACAGGGGGGATGAGACCCAGTACTTC